This note documents a single T cell receptor (beta chain) sequence. The germline V gene encodes CDR1 LNHDA and CDR2 SQIVND (reference sequence). V lost 5 bases and J lost 2, with 10 bases in between. The CDR3 is 14 residues long. Source study methods: Reference gene primers were amplified, and this amplification served to estimate nucleated cell counts. The method was immunoSEQ multiplex PCR; TCRdb's version includes in-frame clones alone and lacks a portion of them. V and J calls and clone size are those listed in that table; D and trimming were worked out from the DNA. The data contain approximately 300,000 clones, 89% of them seen just once; the ten biggest clones take up nearly 6.5%. This record belongs to a study of blood T cell repertoires in COVID-19. Whole-study context: Samples taken during acute and convalescent COVID-19 were collected in the United States, Italy and Spain. In each case, the material was cDNA or gDNA derived from T cells, B-cell-depleted T cells, or PBMCs.

The specimen was peripheral blood. The chain joins TRBV19 to TRBJ2-1, with a weak D call TRBD1 (5 bases). The TCR originated in a young man who had recovered from COVID-19. The CDR3 loop is CASSRWGTYNEQFF. The CDR3 coding sequence is TGTGCCAGTAGTCGGTGGGGCACCTACAATGAGCAGTTCTTC.